Each of the 26 T cell receptor beta chains below was sequenced from the same sample in a study of shared clonotypes between healthy human individuals (dated by TCRdb to 2020 to 2021). The library was built by means of the immunoSEQ multiplex PCR assay. As stored in TCRdb, this immuneACCESS dataset retains in-frame rearrangements with V and J assigned. A fraction of the clones does not appear; measured against another copy, unresolved V genes explain less than half of the discrepancy, and the remainder lacks a known reason. For this sample the table gives over 850,000 clones, of which 75% to 80% were detected only once. 0.6% to 0.7% of the sample is in the top ten clones. The specimen was memory CD4+ T cells from PBMCs. What this sample's cell subset or site label stands for: CD45RA-negative fraction. The receptors shown here come from a man between 18 and 29 years old in good health. Some clones in this sample may be carry-over from other donors' samples.

This clone was found once. The chain carries TRBV4-2 and TRBJ1-2; TRBD1 is a possible D gene (5 bases). This CDR3 contains 14 residues. V lost 2 bases, J lost 2 bases, and 9 bases lay in between. The germline CDR1 and CDR2 sequences are LGHNA and YNFKEQ. The CDR3: CASSQSGGNYGYTF. Here the CDR3 DNA reads TGTGCCAGCAGCCAATCCGGGGGGAACTATGGCTACACCTTC.

Only a few counts were recorded for this clone. The V and J genes are TRBV2 and TRBJ1-1, with 11 bases fitting TRBD1. Germline CDR1 SNHLY, CDR2 FYNNEI. The ends lost 6 bases at V and 6 bases at J; junction bases unmatched: 0. CDR3 length equals 12 residues. The CDR3 DNA sequence: TGTGCCAGCAGGGACAGGGGGCCTGAAGCTTTCTTT. The encoded protein is CASRDRGPEAFF. The variable domain in full, with the rest retrieved from reference TRBV2 and TRBJ1-1, is EPEVTQTPSHQVTQMGQEVILRCVPISNHLYFYWYRQILGQKVEFLVSFYNNEISEKSEIFDDQFSVERPDGSNFTLKIRSTKLEDSAMYFCASRDRGPEAFFGQGTRLTVV.

This chain uses TRBV18 with TRBJ1-1, with no clear D. Germline V gene lookup returns CDR1 KGHSH and CDR2 LQKENI. Deletions cut 0 bases from V and 2 bases from J, with 13 bases between. This CDR3 has 16 amino acids. CDR3 DNA sequence: TGTGCCAGCTCACCACCGAGTGGGAGGGATAACACTGAAGCTTTCTTT. The encoded protein is CASSPPSGRDNTEAFF.

The chain links TRBV18 to TRBJ2-7; maybe TRBD2 (6 bases). Germline V gives CDR1 KGHSH, CDR2 LQKENI. V lost 3 bases to trimming and J lost 0 bases, with 15 bases between them. This CDR3 has 16 amino acids. The CDR3 is CASSPAASAYSYEQYF. The CDR3 coding sequence is TGTGCCAGCTCACCTGCCGCTAGCGCGTACTCCTACGAGCAGTACTTC. Full variable domain (missing parts from reference TRBV18 and TRBJ2-7): NAGVMQNPRHLVRRRGQEARLRCSPMKGHSHVYWYRQLPEEGLKFMVYLQKENIIDESGMPKERFSAEFPKEGPSILRIQQVVRGDSAAYFCASSPAASAYSYEQYFGPGTRLTVT.

On this clone: It is likely a read error: a sequence one base away is far more abundant. Different DNA sequences within this sample yield the same CDR3. The rearrangement uses TRBV30 and TRBJ2-6; D is unresolved. CDR3 length equals 11 residues. Germline V gene lookup returns CDR1 GTSNPN and CDR2 SVGIG (reference sequence). The V and J ends lost 3 bases and 13 bases respectively, with 10 bases between them. The CDR3 sequence is CAWSVTEVLTF. The CDR3, as DNA: TGTGCCTGGAGCGTAACAGAAGTCCTGACTTTC.

The chain combines TRBV5-1 with TRBJ2-1; 9 bases are shared with TRBD1. CDR3 length: 15 amino acids. Trimming at V came to 6 bases and at J to 0 bases, leaving 4 bases not matched to a gene. The germline CDR1 and CDR2 sequences are SGHRS and YFSETQ. The chain's CDR3 is CASTQTGGSYNEQFF. DNA for the CDR3: TGCGCCAGCACCCAGACAGGGGGCTCCTACAATGAGCAGTTCTTC.

This chain links TRBV9 with TRBJ1-5; maybe TRBD1 (6 bases). V was clipped by 1 base and J by 1 base, with 6 bases between them. The germline V gene encodes CDR1 SGDLS and CDR2 YYNGEE. This CDR3 has 14 residues. The CDR3 DNA is TGTGCCAGCAGCGTAACAGGGAGCAATCAGCCCCAGCATTTT. Amino acids: CASSVTGSNQPQHF.

This clone was observed once. The chain employs TRBV2 and TRBJ1-4; D possibly corresponds to TRBD1 (6 bases). Trimming stripped 8 bases from V and 3 bases from J, with 19 bases between. CDR1 is SNHLY, CDR2 FYNNEI, per germline. The CDR3 loop spans 16 amino acids. The CDR3 region has the DNA TGTGCCAGCGGCCTGCAGGGGATGTTGGCTAATGAAAAACTGTTTTTT. Its protein is CASGLQGMLANEKLFF.

The chain employs TRBV27 and TRBJ2-2; D is possibly TRBD1 or TRBD2 (5 bases each). Trimming cost V 3 bases and J 4 bases, with 9 bases left between them. Germline CDR1 is MNHEY and CDR2 is SMNVEV (reference sequence). This CDR3 has 14 residues. The CDR3 DNA follows: TGTGCCAGCAGTTTGGCAGGGACCACCGGGGAGCTGTTTTTT. It translates to CASSLAGTTGELFF.

This clone was recorded at least ten times. CDR3 DNA: TGTGCCAGCAGTGAATGGGCTAGCGGGTCCTACGAGCAGTACTTC. This codes for CASSEWASGSYEQYF. The chain employs TRBV2 and TRBJ2-7; TRBD2 agrees at 8 bases. Germline V lookup: CDR1 SNHLY, CDR2 FYNNEI. J lost 1 base, V lost 2 bases, and 4 bases had no gene match. CDR3 length equals 15 residues.

V gene TRBV30 combines with J gene TRBJ1-1, with TRBD1 identical over 8 bases. Germline CDR1 GTSNPN, CDR2 SVGIG (reference sequence). CDR3 size: 17 residues. V was pared by 0 bases and J by 0 bases, with 9 bases of the junction left unmatched. The CDR3: CAWSVQGAILLNTEAFF. CDR3 bases: TGTGCCTGGAGTGTTCAGGGGGCAATTCTATTGAACACTGAAGCTTTCTTT.

The rearrangement links TRBV7-9 to TRBJ2-7; the D is unclear. The ends were cut back, 1 base at V and 4 bases at J, with 11 bases in the middle. Germline V gives CDR1 SEHNR, CDR2 FQNEAQ (reference sequence). The CDR3 is 14 amino acids. In DNA, the CDR3 is TGTGCCAGCAGCTTAGGGCAGATGAATTACGAGCAGTACTTC. Translation: CASSLGQMNYEQYF.

J is TRBJ2-3 and V is TRBV7-8; maybe TRBD1 (6 bases). V was shortened by 4 bases and J by 6 bases, with 11 bases between the two germline ends. The CDR3 runs 13 residues. Germline CDR1 SGHVS, CDR2 FQNEAQ. The CDR3 loop reads CASSSGVSDTQYF. CDR3 coding DNA: TGTGCCAGCAGCTCAGGGGTCTCCGATACGCAGTATTTT.

This clone was counted ten times or more. The chain links TRBV5-4 to TRBJ2-7; possibly TRBD2 for D (7 bases). The V and J ends lost 2 bases and 2 bases respectively, with 11 bases between them. There are 14 residues in the CDR3. Per the germline V gene, CDR1 is SGHNT and CDR2 is YYREEE (reference sequence). CDR3 sequence: CASSFGGGTYEQYF. The CDR3 nucleotides read TGTGCCAGCAGCTTTGGGGGGGGCACCTACGAGCAGTACTTC. The variable domain in full, with the rest retrieved from reference TRBV5-4 and TRBJ2-7, is ETGVTQSPTHLIKTRGQQVTLRCSSQSGHNTVSWYQQALGQGPQFIFQYYREEENGRGNFPPRFSGLQFPNYSSELNVNALELDDSALYLCASSFGGGTYEQYFGPGTRLTVT.

This clone was picked up many times. The same CDR3 also results from other DNA sequences found in this sample. The chain carries TRBV30 and TRBJ2-7, with 7 bases identical to TRBD2. Germline V lookup: CDR1 GTSNPN, CDR2 SVGIG (reference sequence). After removal of 0 bases from V and 2 bases from J, the junction contained 10 bases not matched to a gene. The CDR3 spans 16 residues. CDR3 nucleotide sequence: TGTGCCTGGAGTGTACAGCCTAGCGGAATAACCTACGAGCAGTACTTC. This gives the protein CAWSVQPSGITYEQYF.

The table lists this clone with a count of one. The CDR3 protein is CATSRAGVAYEQYF. In DNA form, the CDR3 reads TGTGCCACCAGCAGAGCGGGAGTCGCCTACGAGCAGTACTTC. The J gene is TRBJ2-7, the V gene TRBV15; D possibly corresponds to TRBD2 (6 bases). Per the germline V gene, CDR1 is LNHNV and CDR2 is YYDKDF (reference sequence). V lost 1 base to trimming and J lost 2 bases, with 9 bases between them. The CDR3 is 14 amino acids.

This clone was recorded a few times. The chain joins TRBV11-2 to TRBJ2-5; 9 nucleotides line up with TRBD1. Trimming at V came to 1 base and at J to 7 bases, leaving 7 bases not matched to a gene. The CDR3 is 15 residues long. Germline-derived CDR1 and CDR2 are SGHAT and FQNNGV. CDR3 nucleotides: TGTGCCAGCAGCTTAGTACAGGGGGCGTCGGGGACCCAGTACTTC. It encodes CASSLVQGASGTQYF.

CDR3 nucleotide sequence: TGTGCCAGCAGAGCCCGAGACGGATATAACACCGGGGAGCTGTTTTTT. It encodes CASRARDGYNTGELFF. V and J are TRBV2 and TRBJ2-2; D uncertain. Germline V gene lookup returns CDR1 SNHLY and CDR2 FYNNEI. The V end was cut by 6 bases, the J end by 2 bases, with 16 bases between. The CDR3 consists of 16 residues.

This clone was seen a single time. The genes are TRBV7-2 and TRBJ2-2; TRBD1 aligns across 7 bases. V gave up 5 bases and J gave up 3 bases; unmatched junction bases: 9. CDR3 size: 16 residues. The germline V gene has CDR1 SGHTA and CDR2 FQGNSA. Here the CDR3 reads CASSDRDRRYTGELFF. CDR3 bases: TGTGCCAGCAGCGACCGGGACAGACGATACACCGGGGAGCTGTTTTTT. Drawing the rest from reference TRBV7-2 and TRBJ2-2, the complete variable domain is GAGVSQSPSNKVTEKGKDVELRCDPISGHTALYWYRQSLGQGLEFLIYFQGNSAPDKSGLPSDRFSAERTGGSVSTLTIQRTQQEDSAVYLCASSDRDRRYTGELFFGEGSRLTVL.

In its sample, this clone was seen many times. The chain joins TRBV9 to TRBJ2-7, with D perhaps given as TRBD1 or TRBD2 (5 bases each). Germline V gives CDR1 SGDLS, CDR2 YYNGEE. V lost 3 bases and J 1 base, leaving 14 bases between the germline ends. This CDR3 contains 15 residues. CDR3 DNA: TGTGCCAGCAGCGCAGGGCGGAGCGGATCCTACGAGCAGTACTTC. It is translated as CASSAGRSGSYEQYF.

The chain couples TRBV11-2 to TRBJ2-3; possibly TRBD2 for D (6 bases). V lost 5 bases, J lost 3 bases, and 12 bases lay in between. There are 14 residues in the CDR3. Germline CDR1 and CDR2: SGHAT and FQNNGV. In DNA form, the CDR3 reads TGTGCCAGCAGCCGCGCACTAGCAACAGATACGCAGTATTTT. It translates to CASSRALATDTQYF.

CDR3 amino acids: CASRRTPRSQETQYF. In DNA, the CDR3 is TGTGCCAGCAGGCGGACCCCTCGGAGCCAAGAGACCCAGTACTTC. The rearrangement uses TRBV7-3 and TRBJ2-5; D gene uncertain. CDR3 size: 15 residues. V lost 6 bases, J lost 1 base, and 15 bases lay in between. Germline CDR1 and CDR2: SGHTA and FQGTGA.

The chain employs TRBV7-9 and TRBJ2-5; D possibly corresponds to TRBD2 (5 bases). Looked up from germline, CDR1 is SEHNR and CDR2 is FQNEAQ (reference sequence). CDR3 size: 16 residues. Trimming left V 1 base short and J 5 bases short, with 17 bases between. As DNA, the CDR3 is TGTGCCAGCAGCTTAGGAATTAGCGTAATCCATGAGACCCAGTACTTC. It yields the protein CASSLGISVIHETQYF.

There are many counts of this clone. The sample holds other DNA sequences that translate to the same CDR3. The rearrangement links TRBV5-1 to TRBJ1-4; no clear D gene. V lost 0 bases and J lost 3, with 3 bases in between. Germline CDR1 reads SGHRS; CDR2 reads YFSETQ. The CDR3 loop spans 13 amino acids. In nucleotides, the CDR3 is TGCGCCAGCAGCTTGGACCCTAATGAAAAACTGTTTTTT. This gives the protein CASSLDPNEKLFF. The variable domain in full, with the rest retrieved from reference TRBV5-1 and TRBJ1-4, is KAGVTQTPRYLIKTRGQQVTLSCSPISGHRSVSWYQQTPGQGLQFLFEYFSETQRNKGNFPGRFSGRQFSNSRSEMNVSTLELGDSALYLCASSLDPNEKLFFGSGTQLSVL.

This rearrangement joins TRBV30 to TRBJ1-2; 7 bases match TRBD1. Losses at the gene ends were 0 bases for V and 3 bases for J; bases not matched to a gene: 4. CDR3 length: 14 residues. The germline gives CDR1 GTSNPN, CDR2 SVGIG (reference sequence). As DNA, the CDR3 is TGTGCCTGGAGTGTACAGGGGAGGTACTATGGCTACACCTTC. Translated, it gives CAWSVQGRYYGYTF.

This rearrangement joins TRBV4-1 to TRBJ2-5; 10 bases agree with TRBD2. The germline CDR1 and CDR2 sequences are MGHRA and YSYEKL. V was clipped by 1 base and J by 5 bases; unmatched bases: 7. CDR3 length: 16 amino acids. Here the CDR3 reads CASSQVVAGGLETQYF. The DNA for the CDR3 is TGCGCCAGCAGCCAAGTTGTAGCGGGAGGTTTGGAGACCCAGTACTTC.